The entry below gives a single T cell receptor beta chain sequence along with its context. Its antigen is unknown. This CDR3 is 16 amino acids long. V shed 6 bases and J shed 6 bases, with 20 bases lying between them. CDR1 SNHLY and CDR2 FYNNEI come from the germline V gene. The sample is drawn from a study of T cell responses to AZD1222 COVID-19 vaccine. TCRdb keeps only in-frame clones here, not all; method: immunoSEQ multiplex PCR. The data hold approximately 74,000 clones, with 87% observed a single time. Overall study findings and caveats: Repertoire samples came only from after the peak T cell response. Possibly, clonal diversity was underestimated; donors were largely white British and included more females.

The sequence was collected from an adult who received the AZD1222 COVID-19 vaccine. The source material was peripheral blood, sampled 28 days after the second AZD1222 dose. The J gene is TRBJ2-2, the V gene TRBV2; D assignment may be TRBD1 or TRBD2 (5 bases each). The CDR3 sequence is CASSDDLGPQSGELFF. The CDR3 coding sequence is TGTGCCAGCAGCGATGACCTGGGACCGCAGTCCGGGGAGCTGTTTTTT.